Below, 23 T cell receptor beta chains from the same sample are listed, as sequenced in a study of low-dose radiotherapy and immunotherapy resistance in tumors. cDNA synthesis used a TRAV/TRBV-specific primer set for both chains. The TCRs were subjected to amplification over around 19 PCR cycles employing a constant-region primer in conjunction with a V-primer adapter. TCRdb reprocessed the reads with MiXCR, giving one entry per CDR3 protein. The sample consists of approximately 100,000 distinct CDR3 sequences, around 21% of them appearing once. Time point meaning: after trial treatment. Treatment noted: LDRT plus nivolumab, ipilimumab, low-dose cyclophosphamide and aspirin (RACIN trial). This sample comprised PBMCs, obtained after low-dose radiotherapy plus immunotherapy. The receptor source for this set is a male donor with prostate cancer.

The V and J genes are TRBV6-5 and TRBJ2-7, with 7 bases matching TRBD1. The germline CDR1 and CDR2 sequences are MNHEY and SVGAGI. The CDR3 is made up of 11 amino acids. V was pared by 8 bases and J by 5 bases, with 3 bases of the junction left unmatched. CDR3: CASRQGHEQYF. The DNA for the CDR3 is TGTGCCAGCCGACAGGGCCACGAGCAGTACTTC.

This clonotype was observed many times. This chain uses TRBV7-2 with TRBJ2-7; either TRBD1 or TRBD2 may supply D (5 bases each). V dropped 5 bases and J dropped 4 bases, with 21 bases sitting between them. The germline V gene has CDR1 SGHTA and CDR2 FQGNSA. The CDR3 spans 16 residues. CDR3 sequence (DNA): TGTGCCAGCAGCCTCCCCCTGGGGGTTTCATTATACGAGCAGTACTTC. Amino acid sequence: CASSLPLGVSLYEQYF.

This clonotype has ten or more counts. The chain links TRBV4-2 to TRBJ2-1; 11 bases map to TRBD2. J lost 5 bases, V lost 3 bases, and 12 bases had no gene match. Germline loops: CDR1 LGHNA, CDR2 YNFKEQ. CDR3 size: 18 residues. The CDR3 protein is CASSQYLAGGLVNNEQFF. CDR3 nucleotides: TGTGCCAGCAGCCAGTACCTAGCGGGGGGATTGGTAAACAATGAGCAGTTCTTC.

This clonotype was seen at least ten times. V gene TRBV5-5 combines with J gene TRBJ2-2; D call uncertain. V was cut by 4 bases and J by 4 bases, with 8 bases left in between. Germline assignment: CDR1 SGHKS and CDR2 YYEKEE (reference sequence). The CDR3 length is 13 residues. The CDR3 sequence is CASSPRITGELFF. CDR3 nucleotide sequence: TGTGCCAGCAGCCCCAGAATCACCGGGGAGCTGTTTTTT.

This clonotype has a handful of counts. CDR3 in amino acids: CASSQLSINEQFF. Written as DNA, the CDR3 is TGTGCCAGCAGCCAATTAAGTATTAATGAGCAGTTCTTC. The J gene is TRBJ2-1, the V gene TRBV3-1, with D uncertain. Germline-derived CDR1 and CDR2 are LGHDT and YNNKEL (reference sequence). Deletions cut 2 bases from V and 7 bases from J, with 9 bases between. The CDR3 contains 13 residues.

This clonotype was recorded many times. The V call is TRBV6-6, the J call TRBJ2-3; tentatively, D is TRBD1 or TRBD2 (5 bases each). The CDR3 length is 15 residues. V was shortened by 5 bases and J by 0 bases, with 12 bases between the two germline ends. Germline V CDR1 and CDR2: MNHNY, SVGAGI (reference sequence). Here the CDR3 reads CASSSRDPSTDTQYF. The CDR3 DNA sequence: TGTGCCAGCAGTAGCCGGGACCCGAGCACAGATACGCAGTATTTT.

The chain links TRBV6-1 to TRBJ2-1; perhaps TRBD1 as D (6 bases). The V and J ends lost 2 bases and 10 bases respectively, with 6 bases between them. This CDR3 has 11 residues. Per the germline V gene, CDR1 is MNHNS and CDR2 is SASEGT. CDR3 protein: CASSEQGEQFF. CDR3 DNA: TGTGCCAGCAGTGAACAGGGGGAGCAGTTCTTC.

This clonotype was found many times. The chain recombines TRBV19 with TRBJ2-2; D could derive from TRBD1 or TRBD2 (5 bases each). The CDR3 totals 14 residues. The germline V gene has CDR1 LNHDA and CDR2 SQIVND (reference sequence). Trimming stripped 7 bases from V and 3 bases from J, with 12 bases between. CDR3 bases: TGTGCCAGTATCAGAGGGGTTGACACCGGGGAGCTGTTTTTT. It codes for CASIRGVDTGELFF.

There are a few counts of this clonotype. CDR3 nucleotide sequence: TGTGCCATCGGCAACGGCTCTAATGAAAAACTGTTTTTT. It translates to CAIGNGSNEKLFF. V usage is TRBV10-3 and J usage is TRBJ1-4; D unclear. With 8 bases removed from V and 3 bases from J, the gap between germline ends came to 10 bases. Germline V gives CDR1 ENHRY, CDR2 SYGVKD. The CDR3 runs to 13 residues.

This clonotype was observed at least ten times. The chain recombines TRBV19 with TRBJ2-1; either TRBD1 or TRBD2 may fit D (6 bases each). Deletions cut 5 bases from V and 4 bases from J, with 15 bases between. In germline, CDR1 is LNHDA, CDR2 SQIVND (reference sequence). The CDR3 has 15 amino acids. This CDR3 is CASSPTGGVYNEQFF. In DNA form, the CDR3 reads TGTGCCAGTAGTCCGACAGGCGGGGTATACAATGAGCAGTTCTTC.

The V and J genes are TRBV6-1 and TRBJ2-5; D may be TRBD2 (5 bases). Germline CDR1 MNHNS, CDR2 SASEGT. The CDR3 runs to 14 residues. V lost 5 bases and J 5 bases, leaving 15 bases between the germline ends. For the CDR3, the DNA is TGTGCCAGCAGTTCAGGACTGATTTCGGAGACCCAGTACTTC. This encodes CASSSGLISETQYF.

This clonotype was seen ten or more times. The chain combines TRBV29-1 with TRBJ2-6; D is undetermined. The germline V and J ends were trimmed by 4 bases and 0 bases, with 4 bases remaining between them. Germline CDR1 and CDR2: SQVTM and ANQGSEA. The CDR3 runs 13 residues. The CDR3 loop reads CSVASSGANVLTF. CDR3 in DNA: TGCAGCGTTGCGTCCTCTGGGGCCAACGTCCTGACTTTC. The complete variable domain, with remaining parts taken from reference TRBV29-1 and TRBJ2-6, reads SAVISQKPSRDICQRGTSLTIQCQVDSQVTMMFWYRQQPGQSLTLIATANQGSEATYESGFVIDKFPISRPNLTFSTLTVSNMSPEDSSIYLCSVASSGANVLTFGAGSRLTVL.

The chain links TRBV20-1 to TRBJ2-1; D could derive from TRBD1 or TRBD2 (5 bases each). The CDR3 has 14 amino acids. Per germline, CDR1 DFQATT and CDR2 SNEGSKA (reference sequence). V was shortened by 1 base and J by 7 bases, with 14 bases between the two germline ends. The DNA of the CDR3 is TGCAGTGCTAGAGTAGCGCAGGGATGGAATGAGCAGTTCTTC. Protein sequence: CSARVAQGWNEQFF.

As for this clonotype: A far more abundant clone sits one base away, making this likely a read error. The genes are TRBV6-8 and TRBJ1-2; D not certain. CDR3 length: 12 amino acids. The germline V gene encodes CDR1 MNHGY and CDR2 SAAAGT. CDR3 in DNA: TGTGCCAGCAGCCCGGACGCCGTAGGCTACGCCTTC. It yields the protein CASSPDAVGYAF.

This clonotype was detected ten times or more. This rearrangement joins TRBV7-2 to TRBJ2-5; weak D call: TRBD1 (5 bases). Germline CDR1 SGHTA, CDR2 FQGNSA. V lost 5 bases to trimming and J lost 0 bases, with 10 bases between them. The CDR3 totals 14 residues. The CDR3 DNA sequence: TGTGCCAGCAGCCCCTGGGGCCACCAAGAGACCCAGTACTTC. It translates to CASSPWGHQETQYF.

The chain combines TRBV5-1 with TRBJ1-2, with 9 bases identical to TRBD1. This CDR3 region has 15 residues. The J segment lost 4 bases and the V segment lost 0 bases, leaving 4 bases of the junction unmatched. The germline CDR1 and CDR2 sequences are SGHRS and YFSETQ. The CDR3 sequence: CASSLAAGQGYGYTF. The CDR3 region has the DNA TGCGCCAGCAGCTTGGCCGCGGGACAGGGCTATGGCTACACCTTC. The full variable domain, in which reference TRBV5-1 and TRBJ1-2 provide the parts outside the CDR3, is KAGVTQTPRYLIKTRGQQVTLSCSPISGHRSVSWYQQTPGQGLQFLFEYFSETQRNKGNFPGRFSGRQFSNSRSEMNVSTLELGDSALYLCASSLAAGQGYGYTFGSGTRLTVV.

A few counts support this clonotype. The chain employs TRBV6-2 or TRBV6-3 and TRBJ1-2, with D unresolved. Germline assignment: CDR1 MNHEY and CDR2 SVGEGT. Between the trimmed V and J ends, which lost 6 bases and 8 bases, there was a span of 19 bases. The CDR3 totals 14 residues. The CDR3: CASRTTLNSGGYTF. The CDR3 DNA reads TGTGCCAGCAGGACGACGCTGAACTCGGGCGGCTACACCTTC.

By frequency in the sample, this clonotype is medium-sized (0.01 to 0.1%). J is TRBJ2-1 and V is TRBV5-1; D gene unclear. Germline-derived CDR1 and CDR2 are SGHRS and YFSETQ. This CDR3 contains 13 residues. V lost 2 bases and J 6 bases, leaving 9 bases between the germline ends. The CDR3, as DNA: TGCGCCAGCAGCTTCGGGCCCGTCAATGAGCAGTTCTTC. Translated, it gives CASSFGPVNEQFF.

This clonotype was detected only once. CDR3 residues: CASSPYSGVGYNEQFF. The CDR3 region has the DNA TGTGCCAGCAGTCCCTATAGCGGGGTCGGGTACAATGAGCAGTTCTTC. The rearrangement joins TRBV6-4 to TRBJ2-1; 8 bases agree with TRBD2. The CDR3 contains 16 residues. V lost 5 bases to trimming and J lost 4 bases; unmatched junction nucleotides: 10. Per germline, CDR1 MRHNA and CDR2 SNTAGT.

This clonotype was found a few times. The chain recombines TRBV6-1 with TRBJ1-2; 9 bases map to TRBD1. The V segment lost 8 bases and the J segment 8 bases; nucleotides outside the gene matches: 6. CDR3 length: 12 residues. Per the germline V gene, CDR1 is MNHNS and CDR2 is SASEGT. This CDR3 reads CASEGQGNGYTF. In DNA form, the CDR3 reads TGTGCCAGCGAGGGACAGGGCAACGGCTACACCTTC.

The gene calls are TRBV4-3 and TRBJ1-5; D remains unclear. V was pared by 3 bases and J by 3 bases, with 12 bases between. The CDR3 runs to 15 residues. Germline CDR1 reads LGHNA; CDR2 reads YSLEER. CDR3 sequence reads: CASSHRAGDNQPQHF. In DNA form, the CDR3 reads TGCGCCAGCAGCCACCGAGCAGGTGACAATCAGCCCCAGCATTTT.

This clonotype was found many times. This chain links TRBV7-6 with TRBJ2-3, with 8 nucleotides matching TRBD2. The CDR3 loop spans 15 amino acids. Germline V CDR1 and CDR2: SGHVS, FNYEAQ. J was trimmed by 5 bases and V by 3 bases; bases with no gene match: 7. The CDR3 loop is CASSLIAGLEDTQYF. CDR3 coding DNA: TGTGCCAGCAGCTTGATAGCGGGGTTGGAAGATACGCAGTATTTT.

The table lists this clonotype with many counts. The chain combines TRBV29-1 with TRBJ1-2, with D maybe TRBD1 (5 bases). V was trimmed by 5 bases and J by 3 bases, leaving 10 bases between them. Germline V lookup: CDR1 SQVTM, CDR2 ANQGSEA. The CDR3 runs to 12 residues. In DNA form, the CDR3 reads TGCAGCGTTCTGACAGTCGACTATGGCTACACCTTC. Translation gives CSVLTVDYGYTF.